The 6 T cell receptor beta chains below were found in one sample sequenced in a study of T cell responses to AZD1222 COVID-19 vaccine. Using immunoSEQ multiplex PCR, the repertoire was profiled, and TCRdb retains in-frame clones only, with some absent. The repertoire consists of about 60,000 clones, with around 86% occurring once and the leading ten covering over 15%. This specimen consisted of peripheral blood, obtained on day 0 of AZD1222 vaccination. The receptors come from an adult in good health.

This chain uses TRBV15 with TRBJ1-4; D might be TRBD1 (5 bases). Germline CDR1 is LNHNV and CDR2 is YYDKDF (reference sequence). Trimming removed 5 bases at V and 5 bases at J, with 12 bases between. The CDR3 has 14 residues. The chain's CDR3 is CATSPRDGNEKLFF. CDR3 sequence (DNA): TGTGCCACCAGCCCCCGGGACGGCAATGAAAAACTGTTTTTT.

This chain links TRBV28 with TRBJ2-5; tentative D call: TRBD2 (6 bases). Trimming left V 6 bases short and J 4 bases short, with 18 bases between. CDR3 size: 15 residues. Germline values: CDR1 MDHEN, CDR2 SYDVKM. In DNA form, the CDR3 reads TGTGCCAGCAGGTCCCCCTCCCTGGGGGGAGAGACCCAGTACTTC. Translated: CASRSPSLGGETQYF.

The V and J genes are TRBV7-3 and TRBJ2-2, with 9 bases identical to TRBD2. V lost 5 bases and J lost 8; bases outside the gene matches: 12. The germline gives CDR1 SGHTA, CDR2 FQGTGA. The CDR3 covers 16 residues. Written as DNA, the CDR3 is TGTGCCAGCAGCCCGCTGGCTAGCGGGATGGTTGGGGAGCTGTTTTTT. Translation: CASSPLASGMVGELFF. Complete variable domain (other parts from reference TRBV7-3 and TRBJ2-2): GAGVSQTPSNKVTEKGKYVELRCDPISGHTALYWYRQSLGQGPEFLIYFQGTGAADDSGLPNDRFFAVRPEGSVSTLKIQRTERGDSAVYLCASSPLASGMVGELFFGEGSRLTVL.

The chain links TRBV5-1 to TRBJ2-7; D perhaps matches TRBD1 (5 bases). This CDR3 is built from 13 residues. Germline CDR1 is SGHRS and CDR2 is YFSETQ. Trimming cost V 1 base and J 7 bases, with 12 bases left between them. CDR3 sequence reads: CASSLSGFNEQYF. CDR3 nucleotide sequence: TGCGCCAGCAGCTTGTCAGGGTTCAATGAGCAGTACTTC.

In DNA, the CDR3 is TGTGCCAGCAGCCAGCGTGCTGGAATGAACACTGAAGCTTTCTTT. Translation gives CASSQRAGMNTEAFF. V usage is TRBV6-5 and J usage is TRBJ1-1; D unresolved. V lost 6 bases and J 0 bases, leaving 14 bases between the germline ends. The length of the CDR3 is 15 residues. Germline assignment: CDR1 MNHEY and CDR2 SVGAGI.

This clone appeared a single time. The chain uses TRBV19 and TRBJ1-1, with a weak D call TRBD1 (6 bases). Trimming removed 3 bases from V and 1 base from J, with 18 bases in between. The germline V gene encodes CDR1 LNHDA and CDR2 SQIVND (reference sequence). The CDR3 totals 17 residues. The DNA of the CDR3 is TGTGCCAGTAGTATTGGACCCGACAGGTATAAGAACACTGAAGCTTTCTTT. It is translated as CASSIGPDRYKNTEAFF.